The next 9 T cell receptor beta chains were all read from a single sample in a study of T cells in Graves' hyperthyroidism and ophthalmopathy (dated by TCRdb to 2018 to 2020). The library was built by means of multiplex PCR. The instrument was an Illumina HiSeq 2000. The TCR beta CDR3 regions were amplified from the RNA transcripts. For the first round of RT-PCR on the TCR CDR3, the HTBI primer set was used together with the Qiagen OneStep RT-PCR kit. Using fastp at Q25 and MiXCR, TCRdb reprocessed the public reads and kept productive beta chains. Each CDR3 protein appears once, grouped with its most common genes and DNA. This sample lists about 590,000 distinct CDR3 sequences; 13% to 15% were detected once. The biggest ten clones account for approximately 6.4% of the sample. Sequencing was done on a sample of blood. The receptors stem from a woman aged 18-29 years with Graves' ophthalmopathy.

This clonotype was found a few times. The chain carries TRBV19 and TRBJ2-5; 8 nucleotides match TRBD2. This CDR3 is 13 amino acids long. The germline CDR1 and CDR2 sequences are LNHDA and SQIVND (reference sequence). V lost 7 bases to trimming and J lost 5 bases; unmatched junction nucleotides: 6. CDR3 sequence reads: CASTRAGEETQYF. For the CDR3, the DNA is TGTGCCAGTACGCGAGCGGGAGAGGAGACCCAGTACTTC.

This clonotype was seen a few times. J is TRBJ2-1 and V is TRBV19; 12 positions match TRBD2. The trim removed 7 bases at V and 9 bases at J, leaving 7 bases unmatched. This CDR3 has 14 residues. Germline lookup yields CDR1 LNHDA and CDR2 SQIVND (reference sequence). This chain's CDR3 is CASIGTSGYGEQFF. DNA of the CDR3: TGTGCCAGTATCGGGACTAGCGGGTACGGTGAGCAGTTCTTC.

This clonotype has only one observation. The rearrangement uses TRBV7-2 and TRBJ2-1; D is ambiguous. Trimming pared 5 bases from V and 2 bases from J, leaving 10 bases between. CDR3 length: 14 amino acids. Looked up from germline, CDR1 is SGHTA and CDR2 is FQGNSA. CDR3 nucleotides: TGTGCCAGCAGCCTAGGGCAGCCCTACAATGAGCAGTTCTTC. This encodes CASSLGQPYNEQFF.

Details on this clonotype: This may be a read error, as it is one base from a much larger clone. V gene TRBV24-1 combines with J gene TRBJ2-5, with a tentative D call TRBD2 (5 bases). Germline CDR1 and CDR2: KGHDR and SFDVKD. This CDR3 is built from 13 residues. The V gene lost 5 bases and the J gene lost 5 bases, with 11 bases spanning the gap. CDR3 nucleotide sequence: TGTGCCACCAGTGGAGGGCTCCAGGAGACCCAGTACTTC. It yields the protein CATSGGLQETQYF.

In this sample, this clonotype turned up many times. The V and J genes are TRBV2 and TRBJ2-2; weak D call: TRBD2 (6 bases). CDR1 SNHLY and CDR2 FYNNEI come from the germline V gene. V was trimmed by 4 bases and J by 4 bases, leaving 13 bases between them. The CDR3 covers 15 residues. This chain's CDR3 is CASSGEGGGTGELFF. The CDR3 bases are TGTGCCAGCAGTGGAGAGGGAGGTGGCACCGGGGAGCTGTTTTTT.

This clonotype has more than one count but fewer than ten. V usage is TRBV15 and J usage is TRBJ2-6; no reliable D call. V gave up 5 bases and J gave up 2 bases, with 7 bases separating them. This CDR3 comprises 14 residues. From germline, CDR1 is LNHNV and CDR2 YYDKDF (reference sequence). CDR3 in DNA: TGTGCCACCAGCTACAGCGCTGGGGCCAACGTCCTGACTTTC. This sequence encodes CATSYSAGANVLTF.

This clonotype was detected many times. The chain recombines TRBV27 with TRBJ2-2, with 8 bases fitting TRBD2. Trimming at V came to 5 bases and at J to 4 bases, leaving 9 bases not matched to a gene. The length of the CDR3 is 16 residues. Germline CDR1 and CDR2: MNHEY and SMNVEV (reference sequence). The CDR3 bases are TGTGCCAGCAGTCCTGGTGGGGCGGGAGGCACCGGGGAGCTGTTTTTT. Translation gives CASSPGGAGGTGELFF.

The chain combines TRBV11-2 with TRBJ2-3, with 10 bases matching TRBD2. This CDR3 region has 15 residues. The V and J ends lost 8 bases and 2 bases, in that order; junction bases with no gene match: 7. CDR1 and CDR2 (germline): SGHAT, FQNNGV. CDR3 protein: CASRSSGRDTDTQYF. The CDR3 bases are TGTGCCAGCCGCTCGAGCGGGAGGGACACAGATACGCAGTATTTT.

This clonotype was seen repeatedly, ten times or more. The J gene is TRBJ1-1, the V gene TRBV7-3; 7 bases are shared with TRBD1. Per the germline V gene, CDR1 is SGHTA and CDR2 is FQGTGA. V trimming: 4 bases; J trimming: 3 bases; junction bases outside the gene matches: 2. This CDR3 is built from 13 residues. This CDR3 is CASSSQGDTEAFF. Here the CDR3 DNA reads TGTGCCAGCAGCTCGCAGGGGGACACTGAAGCTTTCTTT.